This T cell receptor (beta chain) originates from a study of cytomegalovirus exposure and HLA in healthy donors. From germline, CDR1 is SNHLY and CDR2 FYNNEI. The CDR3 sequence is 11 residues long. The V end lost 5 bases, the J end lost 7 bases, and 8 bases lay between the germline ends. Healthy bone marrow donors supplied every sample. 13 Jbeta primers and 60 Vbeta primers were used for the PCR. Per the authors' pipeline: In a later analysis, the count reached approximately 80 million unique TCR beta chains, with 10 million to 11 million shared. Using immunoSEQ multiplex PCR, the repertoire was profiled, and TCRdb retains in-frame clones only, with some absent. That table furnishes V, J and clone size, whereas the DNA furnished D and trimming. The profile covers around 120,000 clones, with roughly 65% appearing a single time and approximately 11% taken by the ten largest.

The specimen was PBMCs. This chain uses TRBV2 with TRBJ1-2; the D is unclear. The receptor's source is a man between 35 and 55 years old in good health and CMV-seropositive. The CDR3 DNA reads TGTGCCAGCAGTATATTGAGTGGCTACACCTTC. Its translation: CASSILSGYTF.